This TCR beta chain was recorded in a study of T cell repertoires in cytomegalovirus infection. Overall study context: Researchers turned to recently identified HLA-C-restricted CMV epitopes as well as well-studied HLA-B-restricted ones.

MiXCR was run by TCRdb on the reads, yielding one entry per CDR3 protein. The data show approximately 910,000 distinct CDR3 sequences, with roughly a third seen just once and roughly 13% held by the top ten. The germline gives CDR1 MGHRA, CDR2 YSYEKL. The CDR3 runs to 16 residues. The junction had 6 bases not matched to a gene; V was cut back by 1 base and J by 4 bases. With respect to this clonotype: Its matching antigen is unknown.

The specimen was cultured CD8+ T cells from PBMCs, collected from culture after CMV antigen stimulation. The gene calls are TRBV4-1 and TRBJ2-5; 10 positions agree with TRBD1. This TCR was sampled from a human donor in good health (CMV status not recorded). Some clones in this sample may be carry-over from other donors' samples. This chain's CDR3 is CASSQVPGQGGETQYF. The CDR3 DNA reads as TGCGCCAGCAGCCAAGTCCCCGGACAGGGGGGAGAGACCCAGTACTTC.